This TCR beta chain was recovered during a study of cytomegalovirus exposure and HLA in healthy donors. As for the study in general: Across a few hundred genotyped donors, 81% landed in the Caucasian-associated ancestry cluster. Overall study findings and caveats: 16,951 TCR beta sequences were associated with HLA alleles at 0.05 false discovery rate in a later analysis. Several of the most significant clusters appeared, in a later analysis, to be linked to common viral pathogens.

Amplification used 60 Vbeta primers and 13 Jbeta primers. Clones were sequenced by immunoSEQ multiplex PCR, and TCRdb holds only the in-frame ones, with some missing. This table holds approximately 110,000 clones, about 80% found once. On this clone: What it binds is not known.

The CDR3 runs 16 residues. After removal of 3 bases from V and 0 bases from J, the junction contained 4 bases not matched to a gene. Germline values: CDR1 ENHRY, CDR2 SYGVKD. When sampled, the donors appeared nominally healthy, though they likely had unrecorded immune exposures. The TCR comes from a woman aged 50 to 60 in good health and CMV-seropositive. The chain has TRBV10-3 and TRBJ1-1; 10 bases line up with TRBD1. Sample: PBMCs. CDR3 amino acids: CAISERDRGMNTEAFF. CDR3 DNA: TGTGCCATCAGTGAAAGGGACAGGGGAATGAACACTGAAGCTTTCTTT.